This entry lists 4 T cell receptor beta chains sequenced from one sample in a study of T cells in Graves' hyperthyroidism and ophthalmopathy. RNA transcripts provided the source from which TCR beta CDR3 regions were amplified. With the HTBI primer set, the TCR CDR3 went through a first round of RT-PCR. From the multiplex PCR reads, TCRdb called clonotypes with MiXCR, one entry per CDR3 protein. The sample records about 660,000 distinct CDR3 sequences, nearly 45% being singletons. The specimen was peripheral blood or thyroid tissue (not recorded which). The receptors were gathered from an adult man with Graves' disease, either hyperthyroidism or ophthalmopathy (not recorded which).

The chain employs TRBV15 and TRBJ2-7; possible D gene TRBD1, 5 bases. The V end lost 0 bases, the J end lost 0 bases, and 12 bases lay between the germline ends. The CDR3 runs 16 residues. Looked up from germline, CDR1 is LNHNV and CDR2 is YYDKDF (reference sequence). The CDR3 DNA reads TGTGCCACCAGCAGAGATCAGGGATGGAGCTCCTACGAGCAGTACTTC. As protein: CATSRDQGWSSYEQYF.

On this clonotype: Germline is not matched at one junction end, which may reflect a read error. This chain joins TRBV10-3 and TRBJ2-5; 9 bases line up with TRBD1. The CDR3 runs to 17 residues. From germline, CDR1 is ENHRY and CDR2 SYGVKD. CDR3 in DNA: TGTGCCAGCAGTTCAAAGTCCGGGACAGGGCAAAAAGAGACCCAGTACTTC. Encoded protein: CASSSKSGTGQKETQYF.

This clonotype was seen repeatedly, ten times or more. V and J are TRBV7-8 and TRBJ1-2, with D uncertain. The CDR3 is made up of 12 amino acids. Per germline, CDR1 SGHVS and CDR2 FQNEAQ. The V and J ends lost 2 bases and 6 bases respectively, with 7 bases between them. This CDR3 reads CASSLSRNGYTF. The CDR3 region has the DNA TGTGCCAGCAGCTTATCCAGGAATGGCTACACCTTC.

This clonotype was observed a few times. The V gene is TRBV19, the J gene TRBJ2-6; D gene unclear. Per the germline V gene, CDR1 is LNHDA and CDR2 is SQIVND (reference sequence). The CDR3 sequence is 13 residues long. The V end lost 7 bases, the J end lost 4 bases, and 8 bases lay between the germline ends. The CDR3: CASNQAGANVLTF. The CDR3 nucleotides are TGTGCCAGTAATCAGGCAGGGGCCAACGTCCTGACTTTC.